The TCR beta chain described here comes from a study of tumor-infiltrating lymphocytes in primary liver carcinoma. General study results and limits: Top-250-clone fractions were significantly higher in tumors than in blood (p = 0.039). Only about 7-24% of top clones appeared in all five tumor regions.

For each extraction, RNA and DNA were obtained together from about 21-30 mg of unsorted bulk tissue. Resection treated the patients' primary liver carcinoma. Over 85% of the cells in every tumor sample were viable tumor cells. A note on this clonotype: Its target is unknown. A much larger clone lies a single base off, so this may be a read error.

A primer matching the constant region was used to make TCR beta cDNA from approximately 500 ng of total RNA. Each TCR beta library was derived from three nested multiplex PCR rounds that employed slightly modified ARM-PCR. The first two PCR rounds used TRBV1-TRBV30 forward primers with a C-beta reverse primer, 10 cycles each. Via MiXCR, TCRdb re-called the multiplex PCR reads, giving one row per CDR3 protein. The data show over 45,000 distinct CDR3 sequences, approximately 70% seen once. Trimming removed 1 base from V and 1 base from J; junction bases left unmatched: 6. CDR3 length: 17 amino acids. CDR1 is SGHVS and CDR2 is FQNEAQ in the germline V gene.

This TCR was sampled from a man in his forties or fifties with primary liver carcinoma and hepatitis B virus infection. The sample taken for sequencing was liver tumor tissue from sampling region 5. Documented subset: tumor region T5, tumor centre. The chain links TRBV7-8 to TRBJ2-4; 8 bases line up with TRBD1. CDR3 bases: TGTGCCAGCAGCTTAGGCACAGGGGGATTGGCCAAAAACATTCAGTACTTC. Its translation: CASSLGTGGLAKNIQYF.